The rows below give T cell receptor beta chains drawn from one sample of a study of blood T cell repertoires in COVID-19. The data were produced by immunoSEQ multiplex PCR, yet TCRdb's version contains in-frame clones alone and is incomplete. The sample yields 380,000 or so clones, 70% to 90% seen once. Sequencing was performed on peripheral blood. The receptors shown here come from a man aged 40-49 years with acute or convalescent COVID-19. CDR3s include the opening cysteine and the closing phenylalanine or tryptophan. D genes are given only for firm matches. A clone size is listed for some rows: how often the clone was seen (once, few, many), or a class if it is expanded.

j_call: TRBJ1-4; d_call: TRBD1; v_call: TRBV28; clone_size: .; cdr3_nt: TGTGCCAGCAGTTTTGTGGGACAGGGCGTAGAAAAACTGTTTTTT; cdr3_aa: CASSFVGQGVEKLFF
j_call: TRBJ2-2; d_call: TRBD2; v_call: TRBV6-5; clone_size: .; cdr3_nt: TGTGCCAGCAGTTACGGCGGGGGGTTTAGACCCGGGGAGCTGTTTTTT; cdr3_aa: CASSYGGGFRPGELFF
j_call: TRBJ2-5; d_call: .; v_call: TRBV29-1; clone_size: .; cdr3_nt: TGCAGCGTTGAAGGGGGCAGGGCAGGAGAGACCCAGTACTTC; cdr3_aa: CSVEGGRAGETQYF
j_call: TRBJ1-1; d_call: .; v_call: TRBV4-1; clone_size: .; cdr3_nt: TGCGCCAGCAGCCAACATCCCCAAAGCTATGAAGCTTTCTTT; cdr3_aa: CASSQHPQSYEAFF
j_call: TRBJ1-1; d_call: .; v_call: TRBV29-1; clone_size: .; cdr3_nt: TGCAGCGTCCGGGTCGGGAGGAACACTGAAGCTTTCTTT; cdr3_aa: CSVRVGRNTEAFF
j_call: TRBJ2-2; d_call: TRBD2; v_call: TRBV4-3; clone_size: few; cdr3_nt: TGCGCCAGCAGCCCGCAACCGGGGGGTTGGGACACCGGGGAGCTGTTTTTT; cdr3_aa: CASSPQPGGWDTGELFF
j_call: TRBJ1-1; d_call: TRBD1; v_call: TRBV7-9; clone_size: .; cdr3_nt: TGTGCCAGCAGCACTCCTGACAGGGGGGCCACTGAAGCTTTCTTT; cdr3_aa: CASSTPDRGATEAFF
j_call: TRBJ2-3; d_call: TRBD2; v_call: TRBV19; clone_size: .; cdr3_nt: TGTGCCAGTAGTTTTACTAGCGGGAGAACAGATACGCAGTATTTT; cdr3_aa: CASSFTSGRTDTQYF
j_call: TRBJ2-2; d_call: .; v_call: TRBV12-3/TRBV12-4; clone_size: .; cdr3_nt: TGTGCCAGCAGTTTGGGCTCCGGGGAGCTGTTTTTT; cdr3_aa: CASSLGSGELFF
j_call: TRBJ1-6; d_call: .; v_call: TRBV28; clone_size: .; cdr3_nt: TGTGCCAGCAGTCCACCGGGAGCGGGGGAGAATTCACCCCTCCACTTT; cdr3_aa: CASSPPGAGENSPLHF
j_call: TRBJ1-1; d_call: .; v_call: TRBV5-1; clone_size: .; cdr3_nt: TGCGCCAGCAGCCGATGGACTAGAGTGAACACTGAAGCTTTCTTT; cdr3_aa: CASSRWTRVNTEAFF
j_call: TRBJ2-1; d_call: TRBD2; v_call: TRBV27; clone_size: .; cdr3_nt: TGTGCCAGCAGCCTAAGACTAGCGGGGGTCCCCTACAATGAGCAGTTCTTC; cdr3_aa: CASSLRLAGVPYNEQFF
j_call: TRBJ1-5; d_call: TRBD1; v_call: TRBV4-1; clone_size: .; cdr3_nt: TGCGCCAGCAGCCAACCCGGCAGGGGGCTTACCGATCAGCCCCAGCATTTT; cdr3_aa: CASSQPGRGLTDQPQHF
j_call: TRBJ1-6; d_call: .; v_call: TRBV28; clone_size: .; cdr3_nt: TGTGCCAGCAGTCCTGCAGGGATGGATTCACCCCTCCACTTT; cdr3_aa: CASSPAGMDSPLHF
j_call: TRBJ1-2; d_call: TRBD1; v_call: TRBV19; clone_size: .; cdr3_nt: TGTGCCAAGCTGGACAGGGGGTGGGTCGGCTACACCTTC; cdr3_aa: CAKLDRGWVGYTF
j_call: TRBJ2-1; d_call: .; v_call: TRBV7-2; clone_size: .; cdr3_nt: TGTGCCAGCAGCTTAGGGCGGAATGAGCAGTTCTTC; cdr3_aa: CASSLGRNEQFF
j_call: TRBJ1-4; d_call: .; v_call: TRBV5-1; clone_size: .; cdr3_nt: TGCGCCAGCAGCCCCCGGGGGGGGACTAATGAAAAACTGTTTTTT; cdr3_aa: CASSPRGGTNEKLFF
j_call: TRBJ2-7; d_call: .; v_call: TRBV21-1; clone_size: few; cdr3_nt: TGTGCCAGCAGCAAAGTTGCCCCAGGGGGCGCGGACGAGCAGTACTTC; cdr3_aa: CASSKVAPGGADEQYF
j_call: TRBJ1-5; d_call: .; v_call: TRBV10-3; clone_size: few; cdr3_nt: TGTGCCCGAAGCGAGGGGGTAAATCAGCCCCAGCATTTT; cdr3_aa: CARSEGVNQPQHF
j_call: TRBJ1-2; d_call: .; v_call: TRBV27; clone_size: .; cdr3_nt: TGTGCCAGCAGCCGCAATGGGGAGGAGTCCTATGGCTACACCTTC; cdr3_aa: CASSRNGEESYGYTF
j_call: TRBJ1-5; d_call: .; v_call: TRBV2; clone_size: .; cdr3_nt: TGTGCCAGCAGTGCCTCCTTAAACAATCAGCCCCAGCATTTT; cdr3_aa: CASSASLNNQPQHF
j_call: TRBJ2-1; d_call: .; v_call: TRBV19; clone_size: .; cdr3_nt: TGTGCCAGTAGTCCTCGGTTGGGGCCCTCCTACAATGAGCAGTTCTTC; cdr3_aa: CASSPRLGPSYNEQFF
j_call: TRBJ1-1; d_call: .; v_call: TRBV12-3/TRBV12-4; clone_size: once; cdr3_nt: TGTGCCAGCAGTTTCAATCTGAACACTGAAGCTTTCTTT; cdr3_aa: CASSFNLNTEAFF
j_call: TRBJ2-7; d_call: .; v_call: TRBV7-2; clone_size: .; cdr3_nt: TGTGCCAGCAGCTTAGCAGGCAGGGACTACGAGCAGTACTTC; cdr3_aa: CASSLAGRDYEQYF
j_call: TRBJ2-7; d_call: .; v_call: TRBV11-3; clone_size: .; cdr3_nt: TGTGCCAGCAGCTTAGGGGGGGGCTACTACTACGAGCAGTACTTC; cdr3_aa: CASSLGGGYYYEQYF
j_call: TRBJ1-5; d_call: .; v_call: TRBV19; clone_size: .; cdr3_nt: TGTGCCAGTAGTATGGGGCGGTACGGCAATCAGCCCCAGCATTTT; cdr3_aa: CASSMGRYGNQPQHF
j_call: TRBJ2-2; d_call: TRBD2; v_call: TRBV7-7; clone_size: .; cdr3_nt: TGTGCTAGCAGCGTATCTAGCGGGGTGGCCACCGGGGAGCTGTTTTTT; cdr3_aa: CASSVSSGVATGELFF
j_call: TRBJ1-1; d_call: .; v_call: TRBV4-1; clone_size: .; cdr3_nt: TGCGCCAGCAGCCAAGGGTACAGACTGAACACTGAAGCTTTCTTT; cdr3_aa: CASSQGYRLNTEAFF
j_call: TRBJ2-7; d_call: TRBD1; v_call: TRBV5-1; clone_size: .; cdr3_nt: TGCGCCAGCAGCTTGGCCGGGCAGGGGGTTGACGAGCAGTACTTC; cdr3_aa: CASSLAGQGVDEQYF
j_call: TRBJ2-5; d_call: .; v_call: TRBV28; clone_size: .; cdr3_nt: TGTGCCAGCAGTTTACTCCGGGGAGACGAGACCCAGTACTTC; cdr3_aa: CASSLLRGDETQYF
j_call: TRBJ1-5; d_call: .; v_call: TRBV6-2/TRBV6-3; clone_size: .; cdr3_nt: TGTGCCAGCAGTCGGACAGGCAATCAGCCCCAGCATTTT; cdr3_aa: CASSRTGNQPQHF
j_call: TRBJ1-3; d_call: TRBD1; v_call: TRBV6-6; clone_size: .; cdr3_nt: TGTGCCAGCAGTTCAGGACAGGGCATCTCTGGAAACACCATATATTTT; cdr3_aa: CASSSGQGISGNTIYF
j_call: TRBJ2-7; d_call: .; v_call: TRBV5-1; clone_size: .; cdr3_nt: TGCGCCAGCAGTGGAGGGACCTACAGCTCCTACGAGCAGTACTTC; cdr3_aa: CASSGGTYSSYEQYF
j_call: TRBJ1-2; d_call: TRBD1; v_call: TRBV28; clone_size: .; cdr3_nt: TGTGCCAGCAGACCCCGGGACAGGGGGTTTGGCTACACCTTC; cdr3_aa: CASRPRDRGFGYTF
j_call: TRBJ2-3; d_call: TRBD2; v_call: TRBV27; clone_size: .; cdr3_nt: TGTGCCAGCACCAGGGGACTAGCGGGCACAGATACGCAGTATTTT; cdr3_aa: CASTRGLAGTDTQYF
j_call: TRBJ2-3; d_call: TRBD2; v_call: TRBV28; clone_size: .; cdr3_nt: TGTGCCAGCAGTTTAGGGTTGTGGACTAGCGCGATTCGAAGCACAGATACGCAGTATTTT; cdr3_aa: CASSLGLWTSAIRSTDTQYF
j_call: TRBJ2-1; d_call: .; v_call: TRBV7-2; clone_size: .; cdr3_nt: TGTGCCAGCAGCCCAGACCCTAGCAGAAATGAGCAGTTCTTC; cdr3_aa: CASSPDPSRNEQFF
j_call: TRBJ1-6; d_call: .; v_call: TRBV10-3; clone_size: .; cdr3_nt: TGTGCCATCAGTGAAACGGATTCACCCCTCCACTTT; cdr3_aa: CAISETDSPLHF
j_call: TRBJ1-5; d_call: .; v_call: TRBV7-2; clone_size: once; cdr3_nt: TGTGCCAGCAGCTTAGGAGGGATTCAGCCCCAGCATTTT; cdr3_aa: CASSLGGIQPQHF
j_call: TRBJ2-3; d_call: TRBD2; v_call: TRBV7-9; clone_size: once; cdr3_nt: TGTGCCAGCAGCTTGGGGACTAGCGGGGGACGTAGCACAGATACGCAGTATTTT; cdr3_aa: CASSLGTSGGRSTDTQYF
j_call: TRBJ1-1; d_call: .; v_call: TRBV2; clone_size: .; cdr3_nt: TGTGCCAGCAACAAACAGGGAGTCGGTGAAGCTTTCTTT; cdr3_aa: CASNKQGVGEAFF
j_call: TRBJ1-2; d_call: TRBD1; v_call: TRBV5-1; clone_size: .; cdr3_nt: TGCGCCAGCACCCGTCGGACAGGGACGGATGGCTATGGCTACACCTTC; cdr3_aa: CASTRRTGTDGYGYTF
j_call: TRBJ1-1; d_call: .; v_call: TRBV12-5; clone_size: .; cdr3_nt: TGTGCTAGTGGTTTGGCCACCCCAGTAGAAGCTTTCTTT; cdr3_aa: CASGLATPVEAFF
j_call: TRBJ2-2; d_call: TRBD2; v_call: TRBV7-2; clone_size: .; cdr3_nt: TGTGCCAGCAGCTTAGGAGCGGGGGGGCCTAGCACCGGGGAGCTGTTTTTT; cdr3_aa: CASSLGAGGPSTGELFF
j_call: TRBJ1-4; d_call: TRBD1; v_call: TRBV6-6; clone_size: .; cdr3_nt: TGTGCCAGCAGGTTGGGGACAGCTACTAATGAAAAACTGTTTTTT; cdr3_aa: CASRLGTATNEKLFF
j_call: TRBJ2-1; d_call: .; v_call: TRBV30; clone_size: .; cdr3_nt: TGTGCCTGGAGCCTATACCGGAGCTCCTACAATGAGCAGTTCTTC; cdr3_aa: CAWSLYRSSYNEQFF
j_call: TRBJ1-3; d_call: .; v_call: TRBV10-1; clone_size: .; cdr3_nt: TGCGCCAGCAGTCGCAATACAGGAGCCATCTCTGGAAACACCATATATTTT; cdr3_aa: CASSRNTGAISGNTIYF
j_call: TRBJ2-1; d_call: TRBD1; v_call: TRBV10-3; clone_size: .; cdr3_nt: TGTGCCATCAGTGATAACAGGGGACCCTACAATGAGCAGTTCTTC; cdr3_aa: CAISDNRGPYNEQFF
j_call: TRBJ2-1; d_call: TRBD1; v_call: TRBV11-2; clone_size: .; cdr3_nt: TGTGCCAGCAGCTTAACAGGGACAGGGAGCGTGTTTTCCTACAATGAGCAGTTCTTC; cdr3_aa: CASSLTGTGSVFSYNEQFF
j_call: TRBJ2-1; d_call: .; v_call: TRBV5-1; clone_size: .; cdr3_nt: TGCGCCAGCAGCTTGGTCAGGGCTGGTGAGCAGTTCTTC; cdr3_aa: CASSLVRAGEQFF
j_call: TRBJ1-2; d_call: TRBD1; v_call: TRBV5-1; clone_size: .; cdr3_nt: TGCGCCAGCAGCTCGGCGACAGGGACCTATGGCTACACCTTC; cdr3_aa: CASSSATGTYGYTF
j_call: TRBJ2-7; d_call: .; v_call: TRBV21-1; clone_size: .; cdr3_nt: TGTGCCAACCTTGGACAGTTTTCCTACGAGCAGTACTTC; cdr3_aa: CANLGQFSYEQYF
j_call: TRBJ1-2; d_call: TRBD1; v_call: TRBV19; clone_size: .; cdr3_nt: TGTGCCAGTCACAGGGGGCGCGATGGCTACACCTTC; cdr3_aa: CASHRGRDGYTF